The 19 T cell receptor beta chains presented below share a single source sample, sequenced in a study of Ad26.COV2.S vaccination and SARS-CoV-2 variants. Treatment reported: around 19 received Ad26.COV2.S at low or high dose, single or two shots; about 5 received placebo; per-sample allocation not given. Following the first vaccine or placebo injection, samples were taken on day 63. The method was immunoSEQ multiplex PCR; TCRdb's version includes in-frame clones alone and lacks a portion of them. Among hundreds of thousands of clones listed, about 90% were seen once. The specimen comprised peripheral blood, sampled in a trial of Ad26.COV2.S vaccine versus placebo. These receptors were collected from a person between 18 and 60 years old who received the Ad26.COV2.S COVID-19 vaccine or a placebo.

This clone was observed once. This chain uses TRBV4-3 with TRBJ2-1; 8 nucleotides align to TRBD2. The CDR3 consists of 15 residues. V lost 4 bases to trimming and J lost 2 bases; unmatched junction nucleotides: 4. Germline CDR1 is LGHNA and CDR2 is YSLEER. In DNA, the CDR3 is TGCGCCAGCAGCCTAGCGGGGATGACCTACAATGAGCAGTTCTTC. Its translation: CASSLAGMTYNEQFF.

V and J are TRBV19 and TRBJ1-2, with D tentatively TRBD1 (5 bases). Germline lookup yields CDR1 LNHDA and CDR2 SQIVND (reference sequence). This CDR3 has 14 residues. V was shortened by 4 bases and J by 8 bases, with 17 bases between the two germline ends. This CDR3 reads CASSKGLRLEGYTF. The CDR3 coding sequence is TGTGCCAGTAGTAAGGGACTGCGTCTAGAAGGCTACACCTTC.

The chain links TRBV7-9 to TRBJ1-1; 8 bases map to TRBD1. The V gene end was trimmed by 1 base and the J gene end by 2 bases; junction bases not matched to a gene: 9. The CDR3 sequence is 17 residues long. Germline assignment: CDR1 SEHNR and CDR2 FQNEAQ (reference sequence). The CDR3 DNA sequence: TGTGCCAGCAGCTTAGTCGCCGGGACAGGCCAAAACACTGAAGCTTTCTTT. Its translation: CASSLVAGTGQNTEAFF.

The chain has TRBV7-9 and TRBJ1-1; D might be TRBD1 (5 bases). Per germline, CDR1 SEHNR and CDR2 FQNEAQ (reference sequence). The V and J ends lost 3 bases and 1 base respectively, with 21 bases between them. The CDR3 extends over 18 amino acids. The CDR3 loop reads CASSFSRGDGRQNTEAFF. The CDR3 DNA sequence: TGTGCCAGCAGCTTTTCTAGAGGGGACGGACGGCAGAACACTGAAGCTTTCTTT. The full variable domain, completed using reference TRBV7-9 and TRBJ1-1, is DTGVSQNPRHKITKRGQNVTFRCDPISEHNRLYWYRQTLGQGPEFLTYFQNEAQLEKSRLLSDRFSAERPKGSFSTLEIQRTEQGDSAMYLCASSFSRGDGRQNTEAFFGQGTRLTVV.

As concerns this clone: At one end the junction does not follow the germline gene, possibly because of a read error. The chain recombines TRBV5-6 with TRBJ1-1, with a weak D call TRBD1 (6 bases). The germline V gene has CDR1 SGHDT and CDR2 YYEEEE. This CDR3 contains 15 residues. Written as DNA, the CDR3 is TGTGCCAGCAGCTTCAGGTTGCAGGGGAACGCTGAAGCTTTCTTT. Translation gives CASSFRLQGNAEAFF.

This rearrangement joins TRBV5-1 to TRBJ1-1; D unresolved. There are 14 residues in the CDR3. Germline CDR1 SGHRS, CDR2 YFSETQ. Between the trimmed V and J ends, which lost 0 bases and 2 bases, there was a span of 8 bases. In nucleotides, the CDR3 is TGCGCCAGCAGCTTGGAGGCGGGAAACACTGAAGCTTTCTTT. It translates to CASSLEAGNTEAFF.

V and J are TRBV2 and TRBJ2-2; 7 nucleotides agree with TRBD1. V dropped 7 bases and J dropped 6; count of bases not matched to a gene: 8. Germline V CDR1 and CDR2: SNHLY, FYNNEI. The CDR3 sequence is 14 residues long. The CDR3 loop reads CASKRQGVAGELFF. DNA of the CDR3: TGTGCCAGCAAACGACAGGGAGTTGCCGGGGAGCTGTTTTTT.

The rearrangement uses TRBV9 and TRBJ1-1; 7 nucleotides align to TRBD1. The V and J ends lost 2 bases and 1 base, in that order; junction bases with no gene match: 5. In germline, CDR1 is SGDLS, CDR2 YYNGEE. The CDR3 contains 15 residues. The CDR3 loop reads CASSVTGTANTEAFF. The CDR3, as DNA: TGTGCCAGCAGCGTGACCGGGACAGCGAACACTGAAGCTTTCTTT.

CDR3 sequence: CASSAGQTLDGYTF. The CDR3 DNA follows: TGTGCCAGCAGTGCGGGACAGACCCTGGATGGCTACACCTTC. The chain couples TRBV6-6 to TRBJ1-2; 7 bases are a match to TRBD1. This CDR3 spans 14 amino acids. Germline loops: CDR1 MNHNY, CDR2 SVGAGI (reference sequence). Losses at the gene ends were 5 bases for V and 6 bases for J; bases not matched to a gene: 9.

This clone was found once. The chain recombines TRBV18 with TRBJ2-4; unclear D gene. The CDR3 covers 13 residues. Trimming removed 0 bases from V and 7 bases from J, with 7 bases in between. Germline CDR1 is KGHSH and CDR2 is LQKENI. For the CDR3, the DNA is TGTGCCAGCTCACCACCCGAGGCGAACATTCAGTACTTC. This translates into CASSPPEANIQYF.

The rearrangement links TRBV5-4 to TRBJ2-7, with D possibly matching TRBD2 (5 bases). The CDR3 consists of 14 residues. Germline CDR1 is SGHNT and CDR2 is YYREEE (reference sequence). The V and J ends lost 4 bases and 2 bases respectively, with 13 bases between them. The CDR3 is CASSPQGGTYEQYF. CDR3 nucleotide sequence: TGTGCCAGCAGCCCTCAAGGAGGAACCTACGAGCAGTACTTC.

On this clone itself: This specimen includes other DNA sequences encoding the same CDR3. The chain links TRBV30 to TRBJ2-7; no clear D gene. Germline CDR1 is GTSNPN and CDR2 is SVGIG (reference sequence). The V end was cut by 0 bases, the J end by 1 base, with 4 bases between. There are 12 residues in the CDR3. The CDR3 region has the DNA TGTGCCTGGAGTGTACTATCCTACGAGCAGTACTTC. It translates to CAWSVLSYEQYF.

The CDR3 coding sequence is TGTGCCAGCAGCCTTGGACAGAAGACCCAGTACTTC. Residues: CASSLGQKTQYF. The chain couples TRBV7-9 to TRBJ2-5, with D possibly matching TRBD1 (6 bases). V was cut by 5 bases and J by 6 bases, with 10 bases left in between. Germline CDR1 and CDR2: SEHNR and FQNEAQ (reference sequence). The CDR3 has 12 amino acids.

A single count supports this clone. CDR3 bases: TGTGCCAGCACCCTCGGGACAGGGGGAAGCTTAGAGTACGAGCAGTACTTC. Translation: CASTLGTGGSLEYEQYF. This chain joins TRBV2 and TRBJ2-7, with TRBD1 matching 11 bases. CDR1 and CDR2 (germline): SNHLY, FYNNEI. The CDR3 totals 17 residues. Germline trimming cut 7 bases from V and 4 bases from J; bases unmatched to any gene: 15.

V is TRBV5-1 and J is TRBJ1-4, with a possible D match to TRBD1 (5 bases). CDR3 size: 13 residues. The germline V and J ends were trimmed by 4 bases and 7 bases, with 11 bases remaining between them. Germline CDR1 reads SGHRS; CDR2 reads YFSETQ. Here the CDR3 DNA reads TGCGCCAGCAGCCCCGCGGGGGTTGAAAAACTGTTTTTT. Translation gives CASSPAGVEKLFF.

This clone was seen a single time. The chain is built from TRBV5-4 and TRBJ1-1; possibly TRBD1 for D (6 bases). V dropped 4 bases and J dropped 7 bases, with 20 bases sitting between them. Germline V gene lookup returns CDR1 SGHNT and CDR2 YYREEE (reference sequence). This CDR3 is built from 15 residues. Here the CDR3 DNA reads TGTGCCAGCAGCCCGCCCCCGAACAGGGTGGGTGAAGCTTTCTTT. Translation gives CASSPPPNRVGEAFF.

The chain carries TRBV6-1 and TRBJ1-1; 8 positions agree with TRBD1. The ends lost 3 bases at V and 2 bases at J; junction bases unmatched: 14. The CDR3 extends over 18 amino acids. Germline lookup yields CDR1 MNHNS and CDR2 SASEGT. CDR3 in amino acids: CASSERRTGSMKNTEAFF. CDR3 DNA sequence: TGTGCCAGCAGTGAGAGGCGGACAGGGAGTATGAAAAACACTGAAGCTTTCTTT.

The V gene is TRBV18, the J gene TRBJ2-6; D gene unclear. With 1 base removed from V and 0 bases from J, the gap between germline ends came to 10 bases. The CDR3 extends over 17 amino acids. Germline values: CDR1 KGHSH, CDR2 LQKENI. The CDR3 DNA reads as TGTGCCAGCTCACCACAACAGTCGGGCTCTGGGGCCAACGTCCTGACTTTC. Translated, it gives CASSPQQSGSGANVLTF.

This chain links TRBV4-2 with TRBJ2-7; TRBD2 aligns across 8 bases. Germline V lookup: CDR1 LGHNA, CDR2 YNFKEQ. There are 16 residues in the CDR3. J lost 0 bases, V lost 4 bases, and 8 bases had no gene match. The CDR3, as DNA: TGTGCCAGCAGCCTCACTAGCGGCTCTAACTCCTACGAGCAGTACTTC. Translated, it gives CASSLTSGSNSYEQYF.